Below are 3 T cell receptor beta chains sequenced from a single sample in a study of blood T cell repertoires in COVID-19 (dated by TCRdb to 2018 to 2020). Library generation was performed with the immunoSEQ multiplex PCR assay. The table comes from immuneACCESS by way of TCRdb, which keeps in-frame sequences with V and J called. Part of the clones is missing from these tables; in studies checked, under half for an unresolved V gene and the rest for unknown reasons. This sample comprises around 200,000 clones, 90% of them detected only once. Clones ranked in the top ten supply 0.62% of the sample. Input material: peripheral blood. Every receptor here comes from a man aged 45-65 years with acute or convalescent COVID-19.

The rearrangement uses TRBV3-1 (or the pseudogene TRBV3-2) and TRBJ2-1; the D gene is possibly TRBD2 (5 bases). Germline assignment: CDR1 LGHDT and CDR2 YNNKEL (reference sequence). This CDR3 contains 16 residues. Trimming left V 4 bases short and J 1 base short, with 14 bases between. DNA of the CDR3: TGTGCCAGCAGCCCCTTGAGCAGACTATCCTACAATGAGCAGTTCTTC. As protein: CASSPLSRLSYNEQFF.

V is TRBV5-1 and J is TRBJ1-2; 9 bases agree with TRBD1. The V segment lost 0 bases and the J segment 8 bases; nucleotides outside the gene matches: 8. The CDR3 has 15 residues. Germline loops: CDR1 SGHRS, CDR2 YFSETQ. The CDR3, as DNA: TGCGCCAGCAGCTTGGGGGACAGGGATCGAGACGGCTACACCTTC. This translates into CASSLGDRDRDGYTF.

The J gene is TRBJ2-7, the V gene TRBV7-9; 9 bases line up with TRBD2. In germline, CDR1 is SEHNR, CDR2 FQNEAQ (reference sequence). The V gene end was trimmed by 3 bases and the J gene end by 5 bases; junction bases not matched to a gene: 5. The CDR3 is made up of 14 amino acids. The CDR3 region is CASSFLAGINEQYF. CDR3 bases: TGTGCCAGCAGCTTCCTAGCGGGAATAAACGAGCAGTACTTC.